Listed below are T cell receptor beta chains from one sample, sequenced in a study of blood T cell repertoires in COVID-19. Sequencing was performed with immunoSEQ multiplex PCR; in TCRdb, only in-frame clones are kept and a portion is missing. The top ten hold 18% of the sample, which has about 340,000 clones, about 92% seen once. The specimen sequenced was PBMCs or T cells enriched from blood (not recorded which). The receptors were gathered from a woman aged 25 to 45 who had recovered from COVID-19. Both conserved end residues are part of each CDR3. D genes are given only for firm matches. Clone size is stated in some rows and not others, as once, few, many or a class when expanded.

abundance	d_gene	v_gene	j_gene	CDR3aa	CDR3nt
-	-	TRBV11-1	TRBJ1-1	CASSLRTTGTTEAFF	TGTGCCAGCAGCTTAAGAACTACAGGGACCACTGAAGCTTTCTTT
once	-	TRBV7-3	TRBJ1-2	CASSRRTVYGYTF	TGTGCCAGCAGCCGGAGGACAGTCTATGGCTACACCTTC
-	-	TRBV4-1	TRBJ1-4	CASRPATTPGEKLFF	TGCGCCAGCAGGCCTGCGACCACCCCCGGGGAAAAACTGTTTTTT
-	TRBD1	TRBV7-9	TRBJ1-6	CASSRTGADSPLHF	TGTGCCAGCAGTCGAACAGGGGCGGATTCACCCCTCCACTTT
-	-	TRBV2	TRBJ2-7	CASSVTRDGGFSYEQYF	TGTGCCAGCAGTGTTACCCGGGACGGGGGTTTCTCCTACGAGCAGTACTTC
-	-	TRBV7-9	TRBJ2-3	CASSFSLEADTQYF	TGTGCCAGCAGCTTTTCATTGGAGGCAGATACGCAGTATTTT
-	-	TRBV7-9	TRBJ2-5	CASSFTAGAQETQYF	TGTGCCAGCAGCTTCACTGCAGGGGCCCAAGAGACCCAGTACTTC
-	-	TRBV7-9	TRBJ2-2	CASSPTNTAETGELFF	TGTGCCAGCAGCCCAACAAACACCGCGGAGACCGGGGAGCTGTTTTTT
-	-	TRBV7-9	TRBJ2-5	CASDTGRQGNQETQYF	TGTGCCAGCGACACTGGGCGGCAGGGCAACCAAGAGACCCAGTACTTC
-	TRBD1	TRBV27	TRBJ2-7	CASSLDRDYEQYF	TGTGCCAGCAGTTTAGACAGGGACTACGAGCAGTACTTC
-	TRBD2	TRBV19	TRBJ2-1	CASSIWTSGSDEQFF	TGTGCCAGTAGTATATGGACTAGCGGGAGTGATGAGCAGTTCTTC
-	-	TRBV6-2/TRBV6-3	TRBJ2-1	CASSQEGRDYNEQFF	TGTGCCAGCAGTCAAGAAGGCAGGGACTACAATGAGCAGTTCTTC
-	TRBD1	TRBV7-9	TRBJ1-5	CASSLGQGDQPQHF	TGTGCCAGCAGCTTAGGACAGGGGGATCAGCCCCAGCATTTT